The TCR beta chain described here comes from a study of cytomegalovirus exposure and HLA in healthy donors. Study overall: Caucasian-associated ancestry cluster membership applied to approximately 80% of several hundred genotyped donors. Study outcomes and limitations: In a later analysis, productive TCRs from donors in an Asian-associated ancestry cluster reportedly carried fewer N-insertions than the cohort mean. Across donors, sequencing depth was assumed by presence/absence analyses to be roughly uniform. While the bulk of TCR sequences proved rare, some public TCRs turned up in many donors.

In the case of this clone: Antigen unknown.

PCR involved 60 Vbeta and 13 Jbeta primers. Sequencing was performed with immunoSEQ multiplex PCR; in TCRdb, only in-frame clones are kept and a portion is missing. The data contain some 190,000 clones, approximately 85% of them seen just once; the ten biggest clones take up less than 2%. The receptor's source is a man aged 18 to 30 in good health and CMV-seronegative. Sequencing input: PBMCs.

In DNA form, the CDR3 reads TGTGCCAGCAGCCAAGAGGGACAGCAAGACAATGAGCAGTTCTTC. Translated: CASSQEGQQDNEQFF. The gene calls are TRBV4-2 and TRBJ2-1; 7 nucleotides match TRBD1. Germline values: CDR1 LGHNA, CDR2 YNFKEQ. Unmatched junction bases numbered 4, after V lost 0 bases and J lost 5 bases. This CDR3 spans 15 amino acids.